These 10 T cell receptor beta chains originate from one sample sequenced in a study of OX40 agonist ivuxolimab in advanced cancers. TCRdb's table, derived via immunoSEQ multiplex PCR, lists solely in-frame clones and lacks some. The table lists about 12,000 clones, more than 65% of them singletons, with 35% to 50% in the top ten. The sequencing here drew on CD4+ or CD8+ T cells sorted from blood, taken in a trial of the OX40 agonist ivuxolimab. All receptors come from an adult with an advanced solid tumor such as melanoma, head and neck, liver or kidney cancer.

This clone was seen more than once but under ten times. This sequence joins TRBV4-1 and TRBJ2-7; D uncertain. Germline assignment: CDR1 MGHRA and CDR2 YSYEKL. CDR3 length: 12 residues. The ends were cut back, 3 bases at V and 6 bases at J, with 9 bases in the middle. The CDR3, as DNA: TGCGCCAGCAGCCATTCCGGCTCCGAGCAGTACTTC. This gives the protein CASSHSGSEQYF.

V gene TRBV11-3 combines with J gene TRBJ2-3; D is possibly TRBD1 or TRBD2 (5 bases each). Germline values: CDR1 SGHNT, CDR2 YENEEA. The CDR3 is 12 residues long. V lost 5 bases and J 10 bases, leaving 13 bases between the germline ends. CDR3: CASSPPGSPQYF. The CDR3 nucleotides read TGTGCCAGCAGCCCCCCAGGGAGCCCGCAGTATTTT. Supplemented by reference TRBV11-3 and TRBJ2-3, the full variable domain reads EAGVVQSPRYKIIEKKQPVAFWCNPISGHNTLYWYLQNLGQGPELLIRYENEEAVDDSQLPKDRFSAERLKGVDSTLKIQPAELGDSAVYLCASSPPGSPQYFGPGTRLTVL.

V usage is TRBV7-9 and J usage is TRBJ2-1; 8 nucleotides align to TRBD2. From germline, CDR1 is SEHNR and CDR2 FQNEAQ (reference sequence). This CDR3 contains 16 residues. V lost 5 bases, J lost 2 bases, and 8 bases stayed unmatched. CDR3 DNA sequence: TGTGCCAGCAGCCCGCCAGCGGGAGAAACCTACAATGAGCAGTTCTTC. Encoded protein: CASSPPAGETYNEQFF. The variable domain in full, completed from reference TRBV7-9 and TRBJ2-1, reads DTGVSQNPRHKITKRGQNVTFRCDPISEHNRLYWYRQTLGQGPEFLTYFQNEAQLEKSRLLSDRFSAERPKGSFSTLEIQRTEQGDSAMYLCASSPPAGETYNEQFFGPGTRLTVL.

The chain uses TRBV4-3 and TRBJ2-2; tentative D call: TRBD1 (6 bases). The V and J ends lost 0 bases and 0 bases respectively, with 8 bases between them. The CDR3 runs 16 residues. Germline V gene lookup returns CDR1 LGHNA and CDR2 YSLEER. CDR3 in DNA: TGCGCCAGCAGCCAAGACAGGGGCCCGAACACCGGGGAGCTGTTTTTT. It is translated as CASSQDRGPNTGELFF.

V gene TRBV27 combines with J gene TRBJ2-7; D unresolved. CDR3 size: 11 residues. The V gene lost 8 bases and the J gene lost 0 bases, with 5 bases spanning the gap. Germline assignment: CDR1 MNHEY and CDR2 SMNVEV (reference sequence). DNA of the CDR3: TGTGCCAGCGGGATCTCCTACGAGCAGTACTTC. It codes for CASGISYEQYF.

This clone was recorded only once. The chain couples TRBV27 to TRBJ1-2, with D possibly matching TRBD1 (5 bases). The CDR3 loop spans 12 amino acids. Germline V CDR1 and CDR2: MNHEY, SMNVEV (reference sequence). V lost 7 bases and J lost 5, with 11 bases in between. The CDR3 is CASTGPGYGYTF. In DNA form, the CDR3 reads TGTGCCAGCACGGGACCTGGGTATGGCTACACCTTC.

This clone was recorded once. The chain has TRBV7-6 and TRBJ2-2, with 13 positions matching TRBD2. Germline-derived CDR1 and CDR2 are SGHVS and FNYEAQ. This CDR3 is 16 amino acids long. V gave up 5 bases and J gave up 5 bases; unmatched junction bases: 5. The CDR3: CASSAGTSGTTGELFF. DNA for the CDR3: TGTGCCAGCAGCGCCGGGACTAGCGGGACAACCGGGGAGCTGTTTTTT. Supplemented by reference TRBV7-6 and TRBJ2-2, the full variable domain reads GAGVSQSPRYKVTKRGQDVALRCDPISGHVSLYWYRQALGQGPEFLTYFNYEAQQDKSGLPNDRFSAERPEGSISTLTIQRTEQRDSAMYRCASSAGTSGTTGELFFGEGSRLTVL.

This chain joins TRBV6-6 and TRBJ1-1, with TRBD1 identical over 10 bases. V shed 5 bases, J shed 0 bases, and the junction held 6 bases outside the gene matches. Looked up from germline, CDR1 is MNHNY and CDR2 is SVGAGI (reference sequence). CDR3 length equals 16 residues. The DNA of the CDR3 is TGTGCCAGCAGTCCCGGGACAGGGGCCATGAACACTGAAGCTTTCTTT. Translating it yields CASSPGTGAMNTEAFF.

CDR3 sequence: CASSISSYLNNEQFF. CDR3 in DNA: TGTGCCAGTAGTATTAGTAGTTACCTCAACAATGAGCAGTTCTTC. The chain combines TRBV19 with TRBJ2-1; D gene uncertain. The CDR3 totals 15 residues. Germline V gene data show CDR1 as LNHDA and CDR2 as SQIVND (reference sequence). V gave up 3 bases and J gave up 5 bases, with 14 bases separating them.

The chain carries TRBV30 and TRBJ2-7, with TRBD1 matching over 11 bases. From germline, CDR1 is GTSNPN and CDR2 SVGIG (reference sequence). The V and J ends lost 2 bases and 2 bases, in that order; junction bases with no gene match: 2. The CDR3 is made up of 14 amino acids. The CDR3 here is CAWSSGQGAYEQYF. DNA for the CDR3: TGTGCCTGGAGTTCGGGACAGGGGGCCTACGAGCAGTACTTC.